This is a list of T cell receptor beta chains from one sample in a study of T cells in localized non-small cell lung cancer. Produced via immunoSEQ multiplex PCR; TCRdb's table is partial and in-frame only. The repertoire consists of 37,000 or so clones, with 75% to 90% occurring once and the leading ten covering 2.5% to 3.5%. The source was peripheral blood, collected before any cancer treatment. The receptors originated from a woman aged 40-69 years with stage I lung adenocarcinoma. CDR3s leave out the opening cysteine and the closing phenylalanine or tryptophan.

cdr3_length	j_call	v_call	cdr3_aa
11	TRBJ1-1	TRBV6-1	ASSDSTGLWAF
13	TRBJ2-3	TRBV9	ASSPWTSPTDTQY
15	TRBJ1-5	TRBV19	ASSIAPEGQRMEPQH
13	TRBJ1-1	TRBV5-6	ASSPRRVMNTEAF
19	TRBJ2-7	TRBV21-1	ASSKGSHRDRETKSSYEQY
14	TRBJ2-2	TRBV19	ASNPLDRPNTGELF
13	TRBJ2-5	TRBV9	ASSTSRDPQETQY
13	TRBJ2-2	TRBV30	AWMKGLTNTGELF
16	TRBJ2-1	TRBV11-2	ASSLTRGPGQGSNEQF
13	TRBJ2-2	TRBV28	ASSPGDSNTGELF
12	TRBJ2-2	TRBV9	ASSRTENTGELF
11	TRBJ1-5	TRBV6-6	ASSPSGKQPQH
13	TRBJ2-3	TRBV10-3	AISDNQGSTDTQY
12	TRBJ2-7	TRBV5-1	ASSPGSTAYEQY
11	TRBJ1-4	TRBV29-1	SARGQSHEKLF
13	TRBJ1-2	TRBV19	ASSTPSTGNYGYT
15	TRBJ2-1	TRBV4-1	ASSHPLAGGPRNEQF
16	TRBJ2-5	TRBV18	ASSFRTSGTLGGETQY
9	TRBJ1-1	TRBV20-1	SAAHDTEAF
12	TRBJ2-3	TRBV7-3	ASSLVQGADTQY
15	TRBJ2-7	TRBV15	ATSRDRGTSGSYEQY
13	TRBJ1-5	TRBV7-2	ASSLGGQSYQPQH
10	TRBJ1-1	TRBV7-9	ASRQPGTLAF
16	TRBJ2-3	TRBV19	ATAPRLAGGTSTDTQY
13	TRBJ2-2	TRBV5-1	ASRPLDGNTGELF
12	TRBJ2-5	TRBV15	ATSGLAGQETQY
14	TRBJ1-1	TRBV7-9	ASSSRTGYRGAEAF
14	TRBJ1-2	TRBV18	ASSPSGNTLTMGYT
14	TRBJ2-1	TRBV10-1	ASSEGTSGRADEQF
12	TRBJ2-5	TRBV10-2	ASSESGTRGTQY
11	TRBJ1-2	TRBV6-1	ASSLTGAYGYT
11	TRBJ2-7	TRBV19	ASSTGQSREQY
17	TRBJ1-1	TRBV28	ASSLLPVWTRTTNTEAF
12	TRBJ1-1	TRBV2	ASRDAIMNTEAF
12	TRBJ1-6	TRBV7-8	ASSKQDNNSPLH
10	TRBJ2-1	TRBV11-2	ASSSLSGEQF
13	TRBJ2-6	TRBV19	ASSPYSLGANVLT
13	TRBJ2-2	TRBV19	ASRGSEGGTGELF
11	TRBJ2-7	TRBV7-3	ASSSGQTYEQY
15	TRBJ2-1	TRBV7-9	ASSLGTPGYSYNEQF
13	TRBJ2-5	TRBV9	ASSPRTSGGETQY
12	TRBJ1-2	TRBV5-1	ASSYTGTAYGYT
14	TRBJ2-3	TRBV4-1	ASSQDHELAVYTQY
12	TRBJ2-1	TRBV5-1	ASSLGLAYNEQF
13	TRBJ2-7	TRBV7-8	ASSLLQGGAYEQY
12	TRBJ2-4	TRBV5-1	ASSLSSGEDIQY
13	TRBJ2-6	TRBV5-1	ASSSRGSGANVLT
15	TRBJ2-7	TRBV27	ATNSGGTSGSPYEQY
14	TRBJ1-3	TRBV5-1	ASSLVLGGSGNTIY
14	TRBJ1-4	TRBV5-6	ASSFGLGQGTEKLF
14	TRBJ2-1	TRBV9	ASSTGTASSYNEQF